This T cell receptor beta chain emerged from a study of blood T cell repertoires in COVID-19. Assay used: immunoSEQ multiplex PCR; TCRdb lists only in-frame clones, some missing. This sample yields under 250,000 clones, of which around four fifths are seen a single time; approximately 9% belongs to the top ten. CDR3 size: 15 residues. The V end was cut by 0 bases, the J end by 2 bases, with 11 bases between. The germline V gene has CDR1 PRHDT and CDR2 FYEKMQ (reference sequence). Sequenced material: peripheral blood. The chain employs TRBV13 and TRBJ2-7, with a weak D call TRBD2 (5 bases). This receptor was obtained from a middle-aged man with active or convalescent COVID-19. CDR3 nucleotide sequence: TGTGCCAGCAGCTTAGGGTCCGACGGGGCCTACGAGCAGTACTTC. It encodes CASSLGSDGAYEQYF.